This TCR beta chain was captured by sequencing in a study of glioma-infiltrating T cells. The length of the CDR3 is 16 residues. Looked up from germline, CDR1 is LNHNV and CDR2 is YYDKDF (reference sequence). About this clonotype itself: One end of the junction varies from germline; a read error may be responsible.

Using RNA template, CDR3s of TCR alpha and beta were amplified with iRepertoire arm-PCR. TCRdb recomputed calls from the multiplex PCR reads with MiXCR, one row per CDR3 protein. The repertoire includes under 200,000 distinct CDR3 sequences, around 45% of them detected once, and around 4.9% sits in the top ten. The sequenced sample consisted of glioma tissue, nonneoplastic brain tissue, or PBMCs (not recorded which). The clonotype comes from a human donor with low-grade glioma or glioblastoma, undergoing nonglioma brain surgery, or in good health (not recorded which). J is TRBJ2-2 and V is TRBV15, with 8 bases lining up with TRBD1. The DNA for the CDR3 is TGTACCACCAGCAGAGAGGGGACAGGGAACACCGGGGAGCTGTTTTTT. It is translated as CTTSREGTGNTGELFF.